The rows below give T cell receptor beta chains drawn from one sample of a study of shared clonotypes between healthy human individuals. Profiling relied on immunoSEQ multiplex PCR, and the TCRdb table lists in-frame clones only, not all of them. This table has some 2,500,000 clones, approximately 93% appearing once. Material for sequencing was naive CD4+ T cells from PBMCs. The receptors stem from a man aged 18 to 29 in good health. Some clones in this sample may be carry-over from other donors' samples. Both conserved end residues are part of each CDR3.

CDR3aa,v_gene
CASSTGTGNYEQYF,TRBV19
CASRGRTDSTGYTF,TRBV6-5
CASSFIAGDTGELFF,TRBV7-3
CASSITGTQYNEQFF,TRBV19
CSVWDTEAFF,TRBV29-1
CASSRGQYEQYF,TRBV5-1
CASSRGTAGNTIYF,TRBV6-5
CASSPSLAYTNTQYF,TRBV11-2
CASSLIAGDPTGELFF,TRBV11-2
CASSFRDRGLEQYF,TRBV6-6
CASTSEGREFF,TRBV28
CATRGRVGGYTF,TRBV27
CASSSTGDPRGANYGYTF,TRBV28
CASGGSGGETQYF,TRBV10-1
CASNPGEGASLYGYTF,TRBV5-1
CASSTDPTSGRATDTQYF,TRBV5-1
CASSALRLAGSEQYF,TRBV6-1
CASRSQDSSYEQYF,TRBV19
CSARVGYGYTF,TRBV20-1
CASLKQVSGNTIYF,TRBV28
CASSPPQGVYFQQYF,TRBV18
CASSYIGTAQYF,TRBV6-6
CASNMETGDTQYF,TRBV5-1
CASSAAGVTQYF,TRBV11-2
CASSRANNEQFF,TRBV7-2
CASRPGLAGVYEQYF,TRBV7-9
CASSPSGGGSSYEQYF,TRBV18
CASSDSGAGANF,TRBV6-4
CASSLGRDPDTEAFF,TRBV5-4
CAWGRGDIQYF,TRBV30
CASSTGSGTGLFLGTEAFF,TRBV19
CASTVHWVFSSYEQYF,TRBV25-1
CASGQRSSYEQYF,TRBV28
CASSLASTYSNQPQHF,TRBV28
CASSKRVSPYNEQFF,TRBV6-5
CASRMDFGGANYGYTF,TRBV2
CASSLQENYGYTF,TRBV5-4
CASSFQGGNTEAFF,TRBV7-3
CASSEDIRANYGYTF,TRBV2
CAWSVRSTWAEAFF,TRBV30
CASSLGTGGLGYSYEQYF,TRBV7-2
CASSFDRVSTDTQYF,TRBV5-6
CASSLSSGRTEAFF,TRBV27
CASRGEETQYF,TRBV2